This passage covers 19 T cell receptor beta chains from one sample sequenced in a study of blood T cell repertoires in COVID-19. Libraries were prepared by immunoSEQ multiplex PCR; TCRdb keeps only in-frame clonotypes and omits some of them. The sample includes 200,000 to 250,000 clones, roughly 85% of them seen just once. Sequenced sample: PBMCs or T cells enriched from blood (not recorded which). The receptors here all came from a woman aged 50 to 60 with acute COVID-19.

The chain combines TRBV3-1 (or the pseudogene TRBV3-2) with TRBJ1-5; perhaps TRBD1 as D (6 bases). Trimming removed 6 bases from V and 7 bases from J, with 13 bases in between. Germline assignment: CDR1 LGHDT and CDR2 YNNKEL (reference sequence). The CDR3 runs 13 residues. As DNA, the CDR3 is TGTGCCAGCAGTCACAGGGAAGGCCAGCCCCAGCATTTT. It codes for CASSHREGQPQHF.

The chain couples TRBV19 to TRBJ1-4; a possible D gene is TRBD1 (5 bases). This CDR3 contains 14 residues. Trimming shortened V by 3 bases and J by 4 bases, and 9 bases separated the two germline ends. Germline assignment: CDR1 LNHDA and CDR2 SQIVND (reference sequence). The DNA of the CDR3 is TGTGCCAGTAGTATCGGGACTCTTAATGAAAAACTGTTTTTT. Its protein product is CASSIGTLNEKLFF.

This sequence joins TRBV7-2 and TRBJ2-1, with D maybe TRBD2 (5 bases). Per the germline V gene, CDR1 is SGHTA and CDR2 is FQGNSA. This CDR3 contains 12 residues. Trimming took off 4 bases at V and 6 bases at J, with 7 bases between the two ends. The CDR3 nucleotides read TGTGCCAGCAGCTCTACTAGCAATGAGCAGTTCTTC. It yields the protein CASSSTSNEQFF.

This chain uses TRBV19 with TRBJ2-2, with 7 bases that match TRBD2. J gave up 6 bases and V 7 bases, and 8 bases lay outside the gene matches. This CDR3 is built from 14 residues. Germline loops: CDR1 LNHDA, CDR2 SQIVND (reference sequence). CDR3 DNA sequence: TGTGCCAGTACCCCTTGGGGGGGGGCCGGGGAGCTGTTTTTT. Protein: CASTPWGGAGELFF.

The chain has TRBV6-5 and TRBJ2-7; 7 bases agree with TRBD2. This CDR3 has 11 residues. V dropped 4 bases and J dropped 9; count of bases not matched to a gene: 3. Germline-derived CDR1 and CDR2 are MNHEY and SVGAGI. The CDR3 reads CASSWGGRQYF. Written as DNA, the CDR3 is TGTGCCAGCAGTTGGGGGGGGAGGCAGTACTTC.

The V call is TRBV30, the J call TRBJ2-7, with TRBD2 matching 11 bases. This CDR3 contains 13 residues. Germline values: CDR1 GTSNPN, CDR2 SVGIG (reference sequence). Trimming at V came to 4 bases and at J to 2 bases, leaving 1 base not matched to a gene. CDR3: CAWTSGGTYEQYF. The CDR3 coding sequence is TGTGCCTGGACTAGCGGGGGGACCTACGAGCAGTACTTC.

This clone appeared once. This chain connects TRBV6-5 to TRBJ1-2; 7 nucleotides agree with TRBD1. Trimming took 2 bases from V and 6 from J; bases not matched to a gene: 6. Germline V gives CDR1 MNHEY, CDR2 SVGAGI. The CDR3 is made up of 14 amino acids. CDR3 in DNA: TGTGCCAGCAGTTACAGGGCAGGGGGGCATGGCTACACCTTC. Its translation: CASSYRAGGHGYTF.

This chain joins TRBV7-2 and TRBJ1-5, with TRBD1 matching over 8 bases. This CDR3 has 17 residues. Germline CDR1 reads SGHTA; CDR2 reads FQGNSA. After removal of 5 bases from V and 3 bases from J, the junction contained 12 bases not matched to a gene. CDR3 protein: CASSPAPGQGYNQPQHF. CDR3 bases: TGTGCCAGCAGCCCAGCCCCCGGACAGGGTTACAATCAGCCCCAGCATTTT.

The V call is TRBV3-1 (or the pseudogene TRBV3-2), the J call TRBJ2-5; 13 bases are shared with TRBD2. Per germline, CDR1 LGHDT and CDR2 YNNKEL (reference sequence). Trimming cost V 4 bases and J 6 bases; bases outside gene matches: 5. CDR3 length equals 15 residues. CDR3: CASSPTSGGAKTQYF. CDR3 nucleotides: TGTGCCAGCAGCCCCACTAGCGGGGGGGCAAAGACCCAGTACTTC.

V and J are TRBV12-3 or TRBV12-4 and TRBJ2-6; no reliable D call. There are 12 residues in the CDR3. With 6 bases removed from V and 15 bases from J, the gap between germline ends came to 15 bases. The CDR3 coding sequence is TGTGCCAGCAGCGGCGCATTTCAGGACCTGACTTTC. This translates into CASSGAFQDLTF.

The CDR3 protein is CASEGQGYEQYF. The CDR3 DNA reads as TGTGCCAGCGAGGGACAGGGCTACGAGCAGTACTTC. V gene TRBV6-5 combines with J gene TRBJ2-7; TRBD1 matches at 9 bases. CDR1 is MNHEY, CDR2 SVGAGI, per germline. The V and J ends lost 8 bases and 3 bases, in that order; junction bases with no gene match: 2. The CDR3 extends over 12 amino acids.

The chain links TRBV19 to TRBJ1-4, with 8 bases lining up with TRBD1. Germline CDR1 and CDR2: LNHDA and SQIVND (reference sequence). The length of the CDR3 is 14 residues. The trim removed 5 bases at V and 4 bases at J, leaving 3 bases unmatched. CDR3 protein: CASSDGQGNEKLFF. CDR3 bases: TGTGCCAGTAGTGACGGACAGGGTAATGAAAAACTGTTTTTT.

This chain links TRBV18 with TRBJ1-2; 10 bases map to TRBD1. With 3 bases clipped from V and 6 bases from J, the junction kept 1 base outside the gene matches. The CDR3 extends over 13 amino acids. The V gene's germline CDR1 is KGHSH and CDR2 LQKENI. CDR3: CASSPTGGDGYTF. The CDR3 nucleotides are TGTGCCAGCTCACCGACAGGGGGCGATGGCTACACCTTC.

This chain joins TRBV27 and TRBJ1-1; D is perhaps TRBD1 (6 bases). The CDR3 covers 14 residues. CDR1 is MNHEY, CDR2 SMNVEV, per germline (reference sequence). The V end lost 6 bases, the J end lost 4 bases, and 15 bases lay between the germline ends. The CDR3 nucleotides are TGTGCCAGCAGCCCAAGGCAGGGGCCCACTGAAGCTTTCTTT. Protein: CASSPRQGPTEAFF.

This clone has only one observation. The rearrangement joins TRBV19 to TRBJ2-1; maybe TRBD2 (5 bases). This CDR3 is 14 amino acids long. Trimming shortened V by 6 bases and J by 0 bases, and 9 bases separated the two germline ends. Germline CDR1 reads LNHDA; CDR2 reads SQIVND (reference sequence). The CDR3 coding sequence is TGTGCCAGTAGGGAGCGGATCTCCTACAATGAGCAGTTCTTC. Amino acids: CASRERISYNEQFF.

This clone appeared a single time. CDR3 region: CSVRTGLKETQYF. Written as DNA, the CDR3 is TGCAGCGTTCGGACAGGGTTGAAGGAGACCCAGTACTTC. The chain uses TRBV29-1 and TRBJ2-5, with 8 bases matching TRBD1. V was clipped by 5 bases and J by 5 bases; unmatched bases: 7. Germline values: CDR1 SQVTM, CDR2 ANQGSEA. This CDR3 spans 13 amino acids.

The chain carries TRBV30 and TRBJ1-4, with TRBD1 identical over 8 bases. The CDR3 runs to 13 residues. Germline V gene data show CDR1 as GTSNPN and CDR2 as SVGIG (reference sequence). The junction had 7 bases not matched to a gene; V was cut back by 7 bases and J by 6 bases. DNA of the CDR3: TGTGCCTTGGAGGGACAGGAGGATGAAAAACTGTTTTTT. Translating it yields CALEGQEDEKLFF. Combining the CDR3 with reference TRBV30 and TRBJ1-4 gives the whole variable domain SQTIHQWPATLVQPVGSPLSLECTVEGTSNPNLYWYRQAAGRGLQLLFYSVGIGQISSEVPQNLSASRPQDRQFILSSKKLLLSDSGFYLCALEGQEDEKLFFGSGTQLSVL.

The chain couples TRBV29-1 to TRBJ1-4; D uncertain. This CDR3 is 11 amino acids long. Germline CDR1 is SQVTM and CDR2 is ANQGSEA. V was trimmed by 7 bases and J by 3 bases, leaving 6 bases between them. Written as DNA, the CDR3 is TGCAGCGGGCAGGCTAATGAAAAACTGTTTTTT. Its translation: CSGQANEKLFF.

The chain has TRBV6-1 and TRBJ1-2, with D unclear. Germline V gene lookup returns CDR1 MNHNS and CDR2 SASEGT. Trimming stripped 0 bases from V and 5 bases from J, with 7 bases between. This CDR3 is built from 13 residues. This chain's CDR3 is CASSEAWEYGYTF. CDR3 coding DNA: TGTGCCAGCAGTGAAGCTTGGGAGTATGGCTACACCTTC.